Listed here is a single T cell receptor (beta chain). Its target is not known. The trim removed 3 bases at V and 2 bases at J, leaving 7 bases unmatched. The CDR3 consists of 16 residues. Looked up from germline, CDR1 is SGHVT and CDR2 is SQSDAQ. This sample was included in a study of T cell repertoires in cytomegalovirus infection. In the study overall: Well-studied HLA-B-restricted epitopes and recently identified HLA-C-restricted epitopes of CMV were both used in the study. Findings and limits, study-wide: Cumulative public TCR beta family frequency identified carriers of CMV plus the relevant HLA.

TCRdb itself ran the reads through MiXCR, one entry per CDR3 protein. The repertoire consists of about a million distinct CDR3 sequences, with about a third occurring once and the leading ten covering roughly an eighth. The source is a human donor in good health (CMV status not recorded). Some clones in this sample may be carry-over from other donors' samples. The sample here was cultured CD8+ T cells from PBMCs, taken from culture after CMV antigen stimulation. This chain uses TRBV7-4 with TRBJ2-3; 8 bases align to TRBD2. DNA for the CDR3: TGTGCCAGCAGCTTGGTAGCGGGGTCTCCCACAGATACGCAGTATTTT. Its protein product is CASSLVAGSPTDTQYF.